This TCR beta chain emerged from a study of cytomegalovirus exposure and HLA in healthy donors. Comments on this clone: What it binds is unknown.

Study findings and constraints: According to an earlier analysis, most TCR beta V segments yielded productive rearrangements about 90% or about 30% of the time. Most TCR sequences showed up rarely, but some public TCRs showed up in many donors.

The V end lost 0 bases, the J end lost 5 bases, and 7 bases lay between the germline ends. Looked up from germline, CDR1 is MNHNY and CDR2 is SVGAGI (reference sequence). This CDR3 spans 13 amino acids. PCR primers comprised 60 Vbeta and 13 Jbeta primers. This table comes from immunoSEQ multiplex PCR, and its TCRdb copy is limited to in-frame clones, with some not included. Recorded here are about 76,000 clones; the top ten clones represent approximately 5.3%. The specimen sequenced was PBMCs. The chain uses TRBV6-6 and TRBJ1-1, with a tentative D call TRBD1 (5 bases). This clonotype was sampled from a middle-aged woman in good health and CMV-seropositive. The CDR3 sequence: CASSYSGQTEAFF. CDR3 bases: TGTGCCAGCAGTTACTCGGGGCAGACTGAAGCTTTCTTT.